This passage covers 18 T cell receptor beta chains from one sample sequenced in a study of blood T cell repertoires in COVID-19. Clones were sequenced by immunoSEQ multiplex PCR, and TCRdb holds only the in-frame ones, with some missing. Of over 50,000 clones listed, 80% to 90% are singletons. The sequenced material came from PBMCs or T cells enriched from blood (not recorded which). The receptors were sampled from a middle-aged woman with acute COVID-19.

The rearrangement uses TRBV7-9 and TRBJ1-4; a weak D match, TRBD1 (6 bases). This CDR3 comprises 14 residues. CDR1 SEHNR and CDR2 FQNEAQ come from the germline V gene (reference sequence). V lost 3 bases to trimming and J lost 7 bases, with 12 bases between them. The CDR3 DNA is TGTGCCAGCAGCTTTAGGGACACCCCTGAAAAACTGTTTTTT. Residues: CASSFRDTPEKLFF.

J is TRBJ1-5 and V is TRBV19; 8 bases agree with TRBD1. The CDR3 has 17 amino acids. The V and J ends lost 5 bases and 7 bases, in that order; junction bases with no gene match: 16. Per the germline V gene, CDR1 is LNHDA and CDR2 is SQIVND (reference sequence). The CDR3 protein is CASSQGTGGSPRQPQHF. CDR3 DNA: TGTGCCAGTAGTCAGGGAACAGGGGGTTCGCCTAGGCAGCCCCAGCATTTT.

At least ten counts were recorded for this clone. This CDR3 is also generated by other DNA sequences in the sample. The V gene is TRBV9, the J gene TRBJ2-7, with TRBD1 matching 12 bases. Germline V gene sequence: CDR1 SGDLS, CDR2 YYNGEE. The CDR3 sequence is 14 residues long. V shed 4 bases, J shed 4 bases, and the junction held 3 bases outside the gene matches. CDR3 in DNA: TGTGCCAGCAGCCCGGGACAGGGGGCGTACGAGCAGTACTTC. Amino acids: CASSPGQGAYEQYF.

The gene calls are TRBV7-3 and TRBJ2-2; 12 positions agree with TRBD2. Looked up from germline, CDR1 is SGHTA and CDR2 is FQGTGA. CDR3 length equals 16 residues. With 5 bases clipped from V and 6 bases from J, the junction kept 7 bases outside the gene matches. The CDR3 protein is CASSPALAGGAGELFF. In DNA, the CDR3 is TGTGCCAGCAGCCCTGCTCTAGCGGGAGGGGCCGGGGAGCTGTTTTTT.

V usage is TRBV7-9 and J usage is TRBJ2-5; possible D gene TRBD1, 7 bases. CDR1 is SEHNR and CDR2 is FQNEAQ in the germline V gene (reference sequence). The CDR3 sequence is 15 residues long. V was trimmed by 5 bases and J by 5 bases, leaving 18 bases between them. CDR3 sequence reads: CASSLRTGGRETQYF. CDR3 nucleotides: TGTGCCAGCAGCCTCCGGACAGGAGGGAGGGAGACCCAGTACTTC.

V usage is TRBV6-6 and J usage is TRBJ1-6; a possible D gene is TRBD1 (6 bases). Germline V gives CDR1 MNHNY, CDR2 SVGAGI (reference sequence). V was trimmed by 2 bases and J by 10 bases, leaving 12 bases between them. The CDR3 is 14 residues long. CDR3 loop: CASSYAGEGSPLHF. CDR3 nucleotides: TGTGCCAGCAGTTACGCAGGGGAAGGATCACCCCTCCACTTT.

This chain joins TRBV27 and TRBJ1-5, with D perhaps matching TRBD1 (6 bases). The CDR3 sequence is 16 residues long. With 5 bases removed from V and 7 bases from J, the gap between germline ends came to 21 bases. The germline V gene encodes CDR1 MNHEY and CDR2 SMNVEV (reference sequence). CDR3 residues: CASSRTGIASRQPQHF. In DNA, the CDR3 is TGTGCCAGCAGTAGAACAGGGATCGCTTCCAGGCAGCCCCAGCATTTT.

The chain has TRBV3-1 (or the pseudogene TRBV3-2) and TRBJ2-5; 7 nucleotides align to TRBD2. The CDR3 consists of 15 residues. The trim removed 1 base at V and 3 bases at J, leaving 5 bases unmatched. Germline assignment: CDR1 LGHDT and CDR2 YNNKEL (reference sequence). This chain's CDR3 is CASSQVGGREETQYF. The CDR3 DNA reads as TGTGCCAGCAGCCAAGTGGGCGGGAGAGAAGAGACCCAGTACTTC.

The J gene is TRBJ2-3, the V gene TRBV29-1, with TRBD2 matching over 10 bases. Germline V lookup: CDR1 SQVTM, CDR2 ANQGSEA. There are 17 residues in the CDR3. V gave up 3 bases and J gave up 3 bases; unmatched junction bases: 12. CDR3 DNA: TGCAGCGTTGATAGGCTAGCGGGGGAAGGTGGGACAGATACGCAGTATTTT. Translating gives CSVDRLAGEGGTDTQYF.

V and J are TRBV27 and TRBJ1-5, with D maybe TRBD1 (6 bases). V shed 2 bases and J shed 0 bases, with 17 bases lying between them. The CDR3 spans 18 residues. Germline CDR1 MNHEY, CDR2 SMNVEV (reference sequence). In DNA, the CDR3 is TGTGCCAGCAGTTTACGAAGCCGGGACAAAAATAGCAATCAGCCCCAGCATTTT. Translating it yields CASSLRSRDKNSNQPQHF.

V is TRBV19 and J is TRBJ2-7; D may be TRBD2 (5 bases). The ends were cut back, 1 base at V and 5 bases at J, with 6 bases in the middle. The CDR3 is 12 amino acids. Germline V gene lookup returns CDR1 LNHDA and CDR2 SQIVND (reference sequence). This CDR3 is CASSIGGNEQYF. The CDR3 DNA sequence: TGTGCCAGTAGTATAGGAGGGAACGAGCAGTACTTC.

The J gene is TRBJ1-4, the V gene TRBV29-1; D gene ambiguous. Trimming left V 4 bases short and J 6 bases short, with 9 bases between. The CDR3 runs to 12 residues. CDR1 SQVTM and CDR2 ANQGSEA come from the germline V gene. The CDR3 DNA reads as TGCAGCGTTGGGCGGGCGGATGAAAAACTGTTTTTT. This codes for CSVGRADEKLFF.

The gene calls are TRBV7-9 and TRBJ1-5; a possible D gene is TRBD1 (6 bases). Trimming took 3 bases from V and 4 from J, leaving 7 bases between them. Germline V gene lookup returns CDR1 SEHNR and CDR2 FQNEAQ (reference sequence). The length of the CDR3 is 13 residues. The DNA of the CDR3 is TGTGCCAGCAGCTTCGACAGGAATCAGCCCCAGCATTTT. Translated: CASSFDRNQPQHF.

The chain joins TRBV29-1 to TRBJ2-1; 10 nucleotides align to TRBD2. Germline V CDR1 and CDR2: SQVTM, ANQGSEA. The CDR3 spans 14 residues. V dropped 2 bases and J dropped 9; count of bases not matched to a gene: 7. The CDR3 reads CSVEYSGRLGEQFF. DNA for the CDR3: TGCAGCGTTGAATATAGCGGGAGGCTGGGTGAGCAGTTCTTC.

The J gene is TRBJ2-3, the V gene TRBV5-1, with D possibly matching TRBD2 (6 bases). CDR3 size: 16 residues. Trimming took 2 bases from V and 0 from J, leaving 13 bases between them. CDR1 and CDR2 from the germline V gene are SGHRS and YFSETQ. This CDR3 reads CASSFARGASTDTQYF. CDR3 in DNA: TGCGCCAGCAGCTTCGCCCGCGGGGCTAGCACAGATACGCAGTATTTT.

V and J are TRBV5-4 and TRBJ2-7; D is perhaps TRBD1 (6 bases). The CDR3 length is 15 residues. V was trimmed by 9 bases and J by 6 bases, leaving 25 bases between them. Germline V gene data show CDR1 as SGHNT and CDR2 as YYREEE (reference sequence). CDR3 DNA sequence: TGTGCCACCCAGCTTGGGATCGGGACAACTAGCGAGCAGTACTTC. This encodes CATQLGIGTTSEQYF.

The rearrangement uses TRBV7-2 and TRBJ2-7; tentative D call: TRBD1 (5 bases). This CDR3 is 12 amino acids long. Germline V CDR1 and CDR2: SGHTA, FQGNSA. V lost 7 bases and J 3 bases, leaving 10 bases between the germline ends. CDR3 nucleotides: TGTGCCAGCAAGAAGCAGGGCTACGAGCAGTACTTC. The encoded protein is CASKKQGYEQYF.

The chain links TRBV3-1 (or the pseudogene TRBV3-2) to TRBJ1-1, with a tentative D call TRBD1 (5 bases). This CDR3 contains 14 residues. CDR1 and CDR2 from the germline V gene are LGHDT and YNNKEL (reference sequence). Trimming left V 3 bases short and J 0 bases short, with 8 bases between. DNA of the CDR3: TGTGCCAGCAGCCAGGCAGGGCTGAACACTGAAGCTTTCTTT. Translation gives CASSQAGLNTEAFF.